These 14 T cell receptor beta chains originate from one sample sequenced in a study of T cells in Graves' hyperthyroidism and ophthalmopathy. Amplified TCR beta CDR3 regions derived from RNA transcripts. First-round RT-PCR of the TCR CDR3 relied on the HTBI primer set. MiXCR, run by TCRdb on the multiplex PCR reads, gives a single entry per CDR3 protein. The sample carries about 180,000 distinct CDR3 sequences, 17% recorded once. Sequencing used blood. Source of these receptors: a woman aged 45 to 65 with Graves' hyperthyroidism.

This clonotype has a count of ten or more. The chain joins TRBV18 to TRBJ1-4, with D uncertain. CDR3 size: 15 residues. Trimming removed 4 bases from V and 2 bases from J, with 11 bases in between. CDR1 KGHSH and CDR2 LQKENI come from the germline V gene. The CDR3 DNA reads TGTGCCAGCTCACTCGTCCAGGCGACTAATGAAAAACTGTTTTTT. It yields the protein CASSLVQATNEKLFF.

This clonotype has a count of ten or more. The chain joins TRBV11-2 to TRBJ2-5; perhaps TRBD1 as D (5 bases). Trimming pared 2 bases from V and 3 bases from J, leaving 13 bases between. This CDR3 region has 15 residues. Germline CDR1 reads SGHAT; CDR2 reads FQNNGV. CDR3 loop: CASSLILSGKETQYF. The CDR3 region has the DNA TGTGCCAGCAGCTTAATCCTTTCAGGGAAAGAGACCCAGTACTTC.

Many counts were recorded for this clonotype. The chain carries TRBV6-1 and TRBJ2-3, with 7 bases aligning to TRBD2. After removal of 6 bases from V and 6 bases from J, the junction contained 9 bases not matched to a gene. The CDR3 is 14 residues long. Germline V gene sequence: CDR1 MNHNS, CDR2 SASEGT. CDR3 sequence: CASRPTGEGDTQYF. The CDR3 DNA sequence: TGTGCCAGCAGGCCAACGGGGGAGGGGGATACGCAGTATTTT.

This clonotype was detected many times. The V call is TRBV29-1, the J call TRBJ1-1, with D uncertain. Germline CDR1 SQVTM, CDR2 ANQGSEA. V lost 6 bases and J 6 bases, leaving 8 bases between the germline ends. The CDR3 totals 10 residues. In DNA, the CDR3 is TGCAGCGTCCTGGCTGCTGAAGCTTTCTTT. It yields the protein CSVLAAEAFF.

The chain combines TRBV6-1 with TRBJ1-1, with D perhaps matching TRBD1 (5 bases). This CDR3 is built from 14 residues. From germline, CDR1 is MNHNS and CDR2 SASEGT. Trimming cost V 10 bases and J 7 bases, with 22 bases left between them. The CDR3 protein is CATPNGRGRDEAFF. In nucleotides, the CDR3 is TGTGCCACCCCGAACGGAAGGGGCAGAGATGAAGCTTTCTTT.

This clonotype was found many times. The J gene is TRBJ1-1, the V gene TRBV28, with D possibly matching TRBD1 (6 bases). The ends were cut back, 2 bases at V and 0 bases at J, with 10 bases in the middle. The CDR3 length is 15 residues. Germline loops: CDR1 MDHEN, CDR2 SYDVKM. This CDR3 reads CASSLGQIMNTEAFF. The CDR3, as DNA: TGTGCCAGCAGTTTAGGACAGATCATGAACACTGAAGCTTTCTTT.

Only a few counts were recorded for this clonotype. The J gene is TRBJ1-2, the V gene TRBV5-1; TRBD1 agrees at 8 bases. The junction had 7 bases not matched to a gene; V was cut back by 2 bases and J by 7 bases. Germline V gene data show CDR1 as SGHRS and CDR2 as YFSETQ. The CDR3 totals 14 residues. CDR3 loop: CASSFYGGQVGYTF. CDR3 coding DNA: TGCGCCAGCAGCTTTTACGGGGGACAGGTTGGCTACACCTTC.

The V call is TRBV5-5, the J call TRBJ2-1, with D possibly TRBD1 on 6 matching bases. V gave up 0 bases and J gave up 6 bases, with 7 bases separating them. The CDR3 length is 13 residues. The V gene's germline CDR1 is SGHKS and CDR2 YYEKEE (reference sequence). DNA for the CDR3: TGTGCCAGCAGCTTGGGGACAGCCAATGAGCAGTTCTTC. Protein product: CASSLGTANEQFF.

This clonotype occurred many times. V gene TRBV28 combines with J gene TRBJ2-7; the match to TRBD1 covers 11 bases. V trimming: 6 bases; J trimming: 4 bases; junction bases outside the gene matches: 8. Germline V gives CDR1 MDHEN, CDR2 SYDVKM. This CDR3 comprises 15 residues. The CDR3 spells CASSHSGTGGYEQYF. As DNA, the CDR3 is TGTGCCAGCAGCCACTCCGGGACAGGGGGTTACGAGCAGTACTTC.

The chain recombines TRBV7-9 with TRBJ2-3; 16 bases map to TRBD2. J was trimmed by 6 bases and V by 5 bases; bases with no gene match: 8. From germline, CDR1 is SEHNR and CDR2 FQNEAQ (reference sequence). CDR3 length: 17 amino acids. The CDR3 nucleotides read TGTGCCAGCAGCCGGGGACTAGCGGGGGGGCAGGTCGATACGCAGTATTTT. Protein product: CASSRGLAGGQVDTQYF.

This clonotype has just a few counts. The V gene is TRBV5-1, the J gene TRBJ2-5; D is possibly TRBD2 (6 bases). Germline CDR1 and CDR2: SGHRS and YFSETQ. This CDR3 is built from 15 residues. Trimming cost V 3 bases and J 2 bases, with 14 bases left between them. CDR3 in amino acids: CASSSGESPQETQYF. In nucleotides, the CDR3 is TGCGCCAGCAGCTCGGGGGAGAGCCCTCAAGAGACCCAGTACTTC.

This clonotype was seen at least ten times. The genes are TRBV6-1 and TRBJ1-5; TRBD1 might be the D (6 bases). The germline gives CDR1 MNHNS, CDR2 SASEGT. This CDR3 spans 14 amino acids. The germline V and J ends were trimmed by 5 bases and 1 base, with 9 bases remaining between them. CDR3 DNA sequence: TGTGCCAGCAGTTCCACAGGGAGCAATCAGCCCCAGCATTTT. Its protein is CASSSTGSNQPQHF.

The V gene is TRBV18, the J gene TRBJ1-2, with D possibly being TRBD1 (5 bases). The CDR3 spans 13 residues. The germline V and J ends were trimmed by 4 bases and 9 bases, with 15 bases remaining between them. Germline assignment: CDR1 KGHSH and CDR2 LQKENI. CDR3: CASSRGQTESYTF. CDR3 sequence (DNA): TGTGCCAGCTCACGAGGACAAACTGAAAGCTACACCTTC.

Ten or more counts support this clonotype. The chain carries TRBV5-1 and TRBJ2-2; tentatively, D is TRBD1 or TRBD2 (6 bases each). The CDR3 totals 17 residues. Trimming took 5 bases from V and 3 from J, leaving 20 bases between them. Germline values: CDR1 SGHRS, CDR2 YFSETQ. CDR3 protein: CASRDYRVESDTGELFF. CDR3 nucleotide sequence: TGCGCCAGCAGGGACTACAGGGTGGAATCGGACACCGGGGAGCTGTTTTTT.